This T cell receptor beta chain was captured by sequencing in a study of T cell repertoires in cytomegalovirus infection. At the level of the study: Both recently identified HLA-C-restricted and well-studied HLA-B-restricted CMV epitopes were used in the study. Evidence of both CMV infection and a matching HLA type came from public TCR beta signatures.

This clonotype appeared a few times. Its antigen is unknown. TCRdb re-called the reads through MiXCR, storing one row per CDR3 protein. The sample yields about 920,000 distinct CDR3 sequences, roughly 31% seen once. The ends were cut back, 3 bases at V and 9 bases at J, with 18 bases in the middle. Germline V gene data show CDR1 as LNHDA and CDR2 as SQIVND (reference sequence). This CDR3 has 15 residues. Study findings and constraints: There were HLA-C-restricted CMV-specific TCR beta clonotypes dominating the ex vivo response. Pooled public TCR beta family frequency picked out CMV carriers with the relevant HLA.

Sequencing used cultured CD8+ T cells from PBMCs, obtained from culture after CMV antigen stimulation. The J gene is TRBJ2-1, the V gene TRBV19; either TRBD1 or TRBD2 may fit D (5 bases each). The receptor was derived from a human donor in good health (CMV status not recorded). Some clones in this sample may be carry-over from other donors' samples. The CDR3 region is CASSMIPGRVIEQFF. The CDR3, as DNA: TGTGCCAGTAGTATGATCCCGGGACGGGTGATTGAGCAGTTCTTC.